Listed below are T cell receptor beta chains from one sample, sequenced in a study of CD8+CD57+ T cells in acquired aplastic anemia. TCRdb processed the reads anew with MiXCR; each CDR3 protein has one entry. The table records under 350,000 distinct CDR3 sequences, 55% to 60% of them present only once. The sequenced material came from sorted CD4+, CD8+, or CD8+CD57+ T cells (not recorded which) from PBMCs. Receptor source: a human donor with severe aplastic anemia or a healthy control (not recorded which). Both conserved end residues are trimmed from each CDR3. Clone size is shown for a subset of rows, as once, few, many or a class of expanded clone.

V gene: TRBV4-1
clone size: -
CDR3 protein: ASSHSPLRRTKSSYEQY

V gene: TRBV2
clone size: -
CDR3 protein: ATSARESTGELF

V gene: TRBV4-2
clone size: many
CDR3 protein: ASSQVGDGYEQY

V gene: TRBV7-9
clone size: many
CDR3 protein: ASSPQTDAGPNYNSPLH

V gene: TRBV7-2
clone size: -
CDR3 protein: ASSLGRHTDTQY

V gene: TRBV10-2
clone size: -
CDR3 protein: ASSEEKYSGANVLT

V gene: TRBV9
clone size: few
CDR3 protein: ASSVVAGAVGDTQY

V gene: TRBV5-1
clone size: -
CDR3 protein: ASSPSGDYGYT

V gene: TRBV24-1
clone size: -
CDR3 protein: ATSDAGTSGVYNEQF

V gene: TRBV3-1
clone size: many
CDR3 protein: ASSRGTLGGTEAF

V gene: TRBV7-3
clone size: many
CDR3 protein: ASARGTANTGELF